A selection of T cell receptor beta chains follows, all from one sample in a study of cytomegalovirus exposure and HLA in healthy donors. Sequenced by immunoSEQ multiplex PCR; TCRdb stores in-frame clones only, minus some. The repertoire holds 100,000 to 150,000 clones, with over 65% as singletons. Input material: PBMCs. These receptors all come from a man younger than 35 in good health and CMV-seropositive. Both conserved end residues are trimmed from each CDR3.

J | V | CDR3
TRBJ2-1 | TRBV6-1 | ASSDQQGVGSVEQF
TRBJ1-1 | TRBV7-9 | ASRGQGASLDNEAF
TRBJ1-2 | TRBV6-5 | ASSSPGLPSYGYT
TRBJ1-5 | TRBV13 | ASSAGGTSNQPQH
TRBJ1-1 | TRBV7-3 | ASSWSGATEAF
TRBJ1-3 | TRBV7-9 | ASRSDSAVGGNTIY
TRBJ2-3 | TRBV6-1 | ASSERDRGADTQY
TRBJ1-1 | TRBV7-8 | ASSPKTGQILGTEAF
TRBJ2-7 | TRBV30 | AWRADRWAYEQY
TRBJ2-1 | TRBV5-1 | ASTEGAPLYNEQF
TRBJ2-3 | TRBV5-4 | ASSPLAGGATDTQY
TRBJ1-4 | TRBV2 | ASSPQGISGEKLF
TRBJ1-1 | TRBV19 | ASTPLGFRVPAF
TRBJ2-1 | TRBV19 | ASSRLAYNEQF
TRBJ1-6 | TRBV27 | ASRDRQFAYSPLH
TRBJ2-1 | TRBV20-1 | SARSREEQF
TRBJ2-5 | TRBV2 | ASSERASGAGAHQETQY
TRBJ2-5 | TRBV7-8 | ASSLWVTSGYQETQY
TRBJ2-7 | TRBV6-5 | ASSQGQRSEQY
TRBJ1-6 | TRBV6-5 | ASSAGRSGYLH
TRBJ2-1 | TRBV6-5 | ASRDRTGVVNEQF
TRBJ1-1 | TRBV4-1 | ASSLLQGEAF
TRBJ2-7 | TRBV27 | ASSSASGWTYEQY
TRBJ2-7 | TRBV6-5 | ASRTGVAYEQY
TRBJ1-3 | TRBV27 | ASSLTGQSSGNTIY
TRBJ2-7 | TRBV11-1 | ASSLAFEQY
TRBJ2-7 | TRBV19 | ASSIGGSSYEQY
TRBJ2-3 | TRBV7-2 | ASSLGVRRFTDTQY
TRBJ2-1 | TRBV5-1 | ASSLSLAGDEQF
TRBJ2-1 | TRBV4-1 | ASSPLPSGEEQF
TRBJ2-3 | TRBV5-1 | ASRAGGQSTQY
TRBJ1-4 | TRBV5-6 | ASSLWSFLDEKLF
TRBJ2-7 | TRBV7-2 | ASSLTDYTGYEQY
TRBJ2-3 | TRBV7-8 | ASSSPLRGGRDTQY
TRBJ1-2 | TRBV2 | ASTDSPNYGYT
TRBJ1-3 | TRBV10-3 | AVWTGGGSGNTIY
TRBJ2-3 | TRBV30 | AWSLGGQGYFTDTQY
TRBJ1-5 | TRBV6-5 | ASSRGKDQPQH
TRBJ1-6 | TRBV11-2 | ASSSGQDGSPLH
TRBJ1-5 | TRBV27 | ASSLSGRYQPQH
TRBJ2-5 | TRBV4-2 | ASSQDRGGQETQY